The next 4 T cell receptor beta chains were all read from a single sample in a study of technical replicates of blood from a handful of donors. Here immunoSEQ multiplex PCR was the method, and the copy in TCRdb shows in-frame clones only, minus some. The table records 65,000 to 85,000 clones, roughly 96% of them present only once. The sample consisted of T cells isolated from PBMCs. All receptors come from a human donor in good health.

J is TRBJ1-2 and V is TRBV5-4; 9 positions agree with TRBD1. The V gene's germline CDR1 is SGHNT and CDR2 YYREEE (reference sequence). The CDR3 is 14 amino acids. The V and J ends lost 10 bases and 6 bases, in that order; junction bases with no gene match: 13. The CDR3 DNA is TGTGCCGGAGCGAAAATCGGGACAGGGAATGGCTACACCTTC. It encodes CAGAKIGTGNGYTF.

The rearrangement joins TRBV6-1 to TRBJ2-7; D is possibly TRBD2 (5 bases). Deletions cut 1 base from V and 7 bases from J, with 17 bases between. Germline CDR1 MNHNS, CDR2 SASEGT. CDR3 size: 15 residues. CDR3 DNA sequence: TGTGCCAGCAGTGAAGGCCCGGGAATTCCTAGGGAGCAGTACTTC. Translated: CASSEGPGIPREQYF.

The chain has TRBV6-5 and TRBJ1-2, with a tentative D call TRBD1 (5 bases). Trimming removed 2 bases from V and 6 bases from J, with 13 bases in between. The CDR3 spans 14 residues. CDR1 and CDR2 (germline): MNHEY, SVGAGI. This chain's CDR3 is CASSYRGFRNGYTF. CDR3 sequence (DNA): TGTGCCAGCAGTTACAGGGGATTTCGGAATGGCTACACCTTC.

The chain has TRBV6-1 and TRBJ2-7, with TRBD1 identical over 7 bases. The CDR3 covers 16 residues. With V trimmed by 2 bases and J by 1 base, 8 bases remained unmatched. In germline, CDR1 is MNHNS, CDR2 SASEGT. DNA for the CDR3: TGTGCCAGCAGTGAATTTGAGGACAGGCTGTCCTACGAGCAGTACTTC. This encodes CASSEFEDRLSYEQYF.